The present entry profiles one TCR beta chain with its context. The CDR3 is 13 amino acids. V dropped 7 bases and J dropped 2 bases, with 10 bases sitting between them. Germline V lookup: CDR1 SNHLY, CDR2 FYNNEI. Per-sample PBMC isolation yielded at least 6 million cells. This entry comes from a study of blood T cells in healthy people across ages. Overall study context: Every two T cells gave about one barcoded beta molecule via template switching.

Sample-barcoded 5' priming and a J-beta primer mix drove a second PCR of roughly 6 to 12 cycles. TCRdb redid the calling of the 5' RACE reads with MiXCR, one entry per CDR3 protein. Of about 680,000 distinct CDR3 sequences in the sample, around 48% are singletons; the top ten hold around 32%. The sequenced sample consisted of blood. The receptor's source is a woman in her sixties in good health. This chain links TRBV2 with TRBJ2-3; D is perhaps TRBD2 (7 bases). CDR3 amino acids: CASKGGDTDTQYF. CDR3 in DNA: TGTGCCAGCAAAGGGGGGGACACAGATACGCAGTATTTT.